Below are 20 T cell receptor beta chains sequenced from a single sample in a study of cytomegalovirus exposure and HLA in healthy donors. The PCR had 60 Vbeta and 13 Jbeta primers. The assay was immunoSEQ multiplex PCR, and TCRdb's table has in-frame clones only and misses some. This sample has roughly 72,000 clones; about 74% occur once, and the top ten carry 11%. The sample consisted of PBMCs. The receptors stem from a human donor in good health.

This clone appeared a few times. CDR3 sequence (DNA): TGTGCCAGCAGCTTAGGACTAGCGGGATGCGAGCAGTACTTC. Translated: CASSLGLAGCEQYF. This chain joins TRBV7-8 and TRBJ2-7; 11 nucleotides match TRBD2. The V gene end was trimmed by 1 base and the J gene end by 6 bases; junction bases not matched to a gene: 2. CDR1 and CDR2 from the germline V gene are SGHVS and FQNEAQ. This CDR3 comprises 14 residues. Drawing the rest from reference TRBV7-8 and TRBJ2-7, the complete variable domain is GAGVSQSPRYKVAKRGQDVALRCDPISGHVSLFWYQQALGQGPEFLTYFQNEAQLDKSGLPSDRFFAERPEGSVSTLKIQRTQQEDSAVYLCASSLGLAGCEQYFGPGTRLTVT.

The chain joins TRBV6-1 to TRBJ2-3; the match to TRBD2 covers 12 bases. The J segment lost 4 bases and the V segment lost 4 bases, leaving 6 bases of the junction unmatched. The CDR3 totals 16 residues. Germline V CDR1 and CDR2: MNHNS, SASEGT. CDR3 sequence (DNA): TGTGCCAGCAGTGGCCGACTAGCGGGAGTTGCAGATACGCAGTATTTT. Its translation is CASSGRLAGVADTQYF.

The chain carries TRBV29-1 and TRBJ2-7; 7 bases fit TRBD1. Germline V gives CDR1 SQVTM, CDR2 ANQGSEA. The CDR3 spans 12 residues. V gave up 6 bases and J gave up 2 bases; unmatched junction bases: 4. CDR3 nucleotides: TGCAGCGTGACGACAGGGACCTACGAGCAGTACTTC. It encodes CSVTTGTYEQYF.

The CDR3 sequence is CASTFRTRSSYEQYF. CDR3 sequence (DNA): TGTGCCAGCACCTTTAGGACACGTAGCTCCTACGAGCAGTACTTC. The rearrangement uses TRBV6-5 and TRBJ2-7, with D possibly TRBD1 on 5 matching bases. This CDR3 region has 15 residues. The V and J ends lost 7 bases and 0 bases respectively, with 16 bases between them. Germline V gene sequence: CDR1 MNHEY, CDR2 SVGAGI.

The CDR3 nucleotides are TGTGCCAGCTCACTTGACAGGGGGTTGGGGGAGCAGTACTTC. Translating gives CASSLDRGLGEQYF. The V call is TRBV18, the J call TRBJ2-7, with 9 bases identical to TRBD1. V was clipped by 4 bases and J by 7 bases; unmatched bases: 8. The length of the CDR3 is 14 residues. Germline V lookup: CDR1 KGHSH, CDR2 LQKENI.

The genes are TRBV5-1 and TRBJ1-2; 7 bases agree with TRBD1. Germline loops: CDR1 SGHRS, CDR2 YFSETQ. J was trimmed by 1 base and V by 4 bases; bases with no gene match: 7. This CDR3 is built from 15 residues. CDR3 sequence reads: CASSRRTGFNYGYTF. Written as DNA, the CDR3 is TGCGCCAGCAGCCGCCGGACAGGATTTAACTATGGCTACACCTTC.

This clone occurred a few times. The chain recombines TRBV28 with TRBJ1-2, with TRBD1 matching over 8 bases. This CDR3 spans 13 amino acids. Germline loops: CDR1 MDHEN, CDR2 SYDVKM. Trimming removed 3 bases from V and 6 bases from J; junction bases left unmatched: 3. CDR3: CASSFNRGDGYTF. CDR3 in DNA: TGTGCCAGCAGTTTTAACAGGGGGGATGGCTACACCTTC.

The chain recombines TRBV5-1 with TRBJ1-1; 7 bases map to TRBD1. The CDR3 extends over 15 amino acids. Per germline, CDR1 SGHRS and CDR2 YFSETQ. J lost 1 base, V lost 1 base, and 4 bases had no gene match. The CDR3 sequence is CASSLSTGENTEAFF. In nucleotides, the CDR3 is TGCGCCAGCAGCTTGAGTACAGGGGAGAACACTGAAGCTTTCTTT.

This rearrangement joins TRBV18 to TRBJ1-5, with 11 bases fitting TRBD1. V lost 4 bases and J lost 7; bases outside the gene matches: 6. Germline loops: CDR1 KGHSH, CDR2 LQKENI. CDR3 size: 15 residues. Written as DNA, the CDR3 is TGTGCCAGCTCACAGGACAGGGGGCGTGGACAGCCCCAGCATTTT. It specifies CASSQDRGRGQPQHF.

About this clone itself: Germline is not matched at one junction end, which may reflect a read error. This chain links TRBV5-1 with TRBJ2-1; 14 bases fit TRBD2. CDR1 SGHRS and CDR2 YFSETQ come from the germline V gene. The length of the CDR3 is 17 residues. In DNA form, the CDR3 reads TGCGCCAGCACCTTGACTAGCGGGAGGGTAAGCTACAATGAGCAGTTCTTC. Amino acids: CASTLTSGRVSYNEQFF.

CDR3 region: CASSALLAGKGDTQYF. In DNA, the CDR3 is TGTGCCAGTAGTGCGCTACTAGCGGGGAAAGGGGATACGCAGTATTTT. The chain has TRBV19 and TRBJ2-3; 10 bases are shared with TRBD2. The V gene's germline CDR1 is LNHDA and CDR2 SQIVND (reference sequence). This CDR3 spans 16 amino acids. Trimming removed 5 bases from V and 6 bases from J; junction bases left unmatched: 11.

The chain couples TRBV6-6 to TRBJ1-2, with 7 bases lining up with TRBD1. V shed 6 bases and J 7 bases; nucleotides not matched to a gene: 5. The CDR3 contains 12 residues. Germline V lookup: CDR1 MNHNY, CDR2 SVGAGI (reference sequence). CDR3 amino acids: CASSPTGVGYTF. The CDR3 DNA sequence: TGTGCCAGCAGCCCTACAGGGGTTGGCTACACCTTC.

The chain carries TRBV29-1 and TRBJ1-1, with D tentatively TRBD1 (5 bases). The length of the CDR3 is 12 residues. Trimming left V 7 bases short and J 4 bases short, with 13 bases between. CDR1 and CDR2 from the germline V gene are SQVTM and ANQGSEA. CDR3 nucleotides: TGCAGCGAATCTGGGGGGGGCACTGAAGCTTTCTTT. This translates into CSESGGGTEAFF.

The chain has TRBV30 and TRBJ2-1; 11 bases are a match to TRBD2. Germline lookup yields CDR1 GTSNPN and CDR2 SVGIG (reference sequence). With 4 bases clipped from V and 4 bases from J, the junction kept 6 bases outside the gene matches. The CDR3 runs 15 residues. In nucleotides, the CDR3 is TGTGCCTGGACTCGGACTAGCGGGTTTTACAATGAGCAGTTCTTC. It codes for CAWTRTSGFYNEQFF.

This clone was seen a few times. This sequence joins TRBV29-1 and TRBJ2-5; D is perhaps TRBD2 (6 bases). CDR1 SQVTM and CDR2 ANQGSEA come from the germline V gene. The ends were cut back, 6 bases at V and 5 bases at J, with 13 bases in the middle. The CDR3 consists of 12 residues. The CDR3 is CSVNRDSETQYF. The CDR3 DNA sequence: TGCAGCGTGAACCGGGACTCGGAGACCCAGTACTTC. The complete variable domain, with remaining parts taken from reference TRBV29-1 and TRBJ2-5, reads SAVISQKPSRDICQRGTSLTIQCQVDSQVTMMFWYRQQPGQSLTLIATANQGSEATYESGFVIDKFPISRPNLTFSTLTVSNMSPEDSSIYLCSVNRDSETQYFGPGTRLLVL.

The V call is TRBV30, the J call TRBJ1-3; D is perhaps TRBD1 (5 bases). Germline-derived CDR1 and CDR2 are GTSNPN and SVGIG (reference sequence). This CDR3 spans 15 amino acids. With 2 bases removed from V and 2 bases from J, the gap between germline ends came to 13 bases. The CDR3 nucleotides read TGTGCCTGGAGTTATTCAGGGAATGCTGGAAACACCATATATTTT. It codes for CAWSYSGNAGNTIYF.

The gene calls are TRBV6-1 and TRBJ1-5; 7 positions agree with TRBD1. Germline CDR1 is MNHNS and CDR2 is SASEGT. The CDR3 has 14 residues. V lost 2 bases, J lost 4 bases, and 2 bases stayed unmatched. CDR3 DNA: TGTGCCAGCAGTGAACAGGGGGGAAATCAGCCCCAGCATTTT. Its translation is CASSEQGGNQPQHF.

In its sample, this clone was seen a few times. This chain joins TRBV6-1 and TRBJ1-1, with a weak D call TRBD1 (6 bases). V dropped 6 bases and J dropped 4 bases, with 15 bases sitting between them. CDR1 and CDR2 from the germline V gene are MNHNS and SASEGT. The CDR3 has 14 amino acids. The CDR3 DNA sequence: TGTGCCAGCAGCTCCTCAGGGGCAGGCACTGAAGCTTTCTTT. Its protein is CASSSSGAGTEAFF.

CDR3 loop: CASSHKQGGSYEQYF. For the CDR3, the DNA is TGTGCCAGCAGTCACAAACAGGGTGGGTCCTACGAGCAGTACTTC. The V gene is TRBV27, the J gene TRBJ2-5; D perhaps matches TRBD1 (6 bases). The DNA end favors TRBJ2-7, so the J call may be wrong. CDR1 MNHEY and CDR2 SMNVEV come from the germline V gene (reference sequence). The CDR3 is made up of 15 amino acids.

The J gene is TRBJ2-2, the V gene TRBV2, with TRBD2 as a possible D gene (5 bases). The ends were cut back, 7 bases at V and 7 bases at J, with 13 bases in the middle. Germline V gene data show CDR1 as SNHLY and CDR2 as FYNNEI. The length of the CDR3 is 13 residues. The CDR3 protein is CASTGKRDGELFF. The CDR3 DNA reads TGTGCCAGCACCGGGAAGAGGGACGGGGAGCTGTTTTTT.